This T cell receptor (beta chain) was retrieved from a study of OX40 agonist ivuxolimab in advanced cancers. Whole-study findings and limits: At 0.1 to 3.0 mg/kg, CD4+ and CD8+ blood T cells expanded clonally by week 6.

Notes on this clone: Its antigen remains unidentified.

Sequenced by immunoSEQ multiplex PCR; TCRdb stores in-frame clones only, minus some. The repertoire holds tens of thousands of clones, around 90% seen once, with approximately 5% in the top ten. The CDR3 runs 14 residues. The V end was cut by 2 bases, the J end by 0 bases, with 7 bases between. Germline V gives CDR1 SGHNT, CDR2 YYREEE (reference sequence). The genes are TRBV5-4 and TRBJ2-3; D uncertain. The TCR comes from an adult with an advanced solid tumor such as melanoma, head and neck, liver or kidney cancer. Specimen: CD4+ or CD8+ T cells sorted from blood, collected in a trial of the OX40 agonist ivuxolimab. The DNA of the CDR3 is TGTGCCAGCAGCTTTCTTGTAAGCACAGATACGCAGTATTTT. This gives the protein CASSFLVSTDTQYF.